The 9 T cell receptor beta chains reported below all come from one sample, sequenced in a study of blood T cell repertoires in COVID-19. Generated by immunoSEQ multiplex PCR, the TCRdb table keeps only in-frame clones and is missing some. There are about 260,000 clones in the sample; 75% to 90% occur only once, and around 9.6% lies in the top ten. The source material was peripheral blood. These receptors all stem from a woman between 70 and 85 years old with COVID-19, enrolled during active disease.

This clone was observed a single time. The chain is built from TRBV5-4 and TRBJ2-3, with TRBD2 matching over 10 bases. With V trimmed by 0 bases and J by 1 base, 14 bases remained unmatched. The CDR3 spans 20 residues. Germline V gene sequence: CDR1 SGHNT, CDR2 YYREEE (reference sequence). For the CDR3, the DNA is TGTGCCAGCAGCTTGGGTCCAGCGGGAGGGGGTACTTGGGGCACAGATACGCAGTATTTT. Translated: CASSLGPAGGGTWGTDTQYF.

The gene calls are TRBV28 and TRBJ2-4; D perhaps matches TRBD1 (6 bases). Germline V gene lookup returns CDR1 MDHEN and CDR2 SYDVKM. The CDR3 has 16 amino acids. Trimming took 3 bases from V and 7 from J, leaving 19 bases between them. The CDR3 region is CASSLQGQWLENIQYF. In nucleotides, the CDR3 is TGTGCCAGCAGTTTGCAGGGGCAGTGGTTGGAGAACATTCAGTACTTC. Full variable domain (outside the CDR3, taken from reference TRBV28 and TRBJ2-4): DVKVTQSSRYLVKRTGEKVFLECVQDMDHENMFWYRQDPGLGLRLIYFSYDVKMKEKGDIPEGYSVSREKKERFSLILESASTNQTSMYLCASSLQGQWLENIQYFGAGTRLSVL.

The chain recombines TRBV5-6 with TRBJ1-2, with TRBD1 matching 12 bases. This CDR3 spans 13 amino acids. V shed 6 bases and J 8 bases; nucleotides not matched to a gene: 5. Germline CDR1 reads SGHDT; CDR2 reads YYEEEE. The CDR3 nucleotides read TGTGCCAGCATGGGACAGGGGGCAGGGGGCTACACCTTC. This translates into CASMGQGAGGYTF.

This clone appeared a few times. The rearrangement links TRBV6-5 to TRBJ2-7; 8 bases fit TRBD1. Germline-derived CDR1 and CDR2 are MNHEY and SVGAGI. This CDR3 is built from 15 residues. J gave up 3 bases and V 6 bases, and 10 bases lay outside the gene matches. DNA for the CDR3: TGTGCCAGCAGCGTCGGACAGGGACAAATCTACGAGCAGTACTTC. It yields the protein CASSVGQGQIYEQYF.

DNA of the CDR3: TGTGCCAGCAGTGGAGGGACAGGGGGCGAGCAGTACTTC. Protein: CASSGGTGGEQYF. The chain links TRBV6-6 to TRBJ2-7; 11 bases map to TRBD1. The V and J ends lost 5 bases and 6 bases, in that order; junction bases with no gene match: 3. Looked up from germline, CDR1 is MNHNY and CDR2 is SVGAGI (reference sequence). The CDR3 is made up of 13 amino acids.

CDR3 nucleotide sequence: TGTGCCAGCAACCTAGGACAGGTTACCTACGAGCAGTACTTC. It yields the protein CASNLGQVTYEQYF. The genes are TRBV7-9 and TRBJ2-7; 7 bases map to TRBD1. The length of the CDR3 is 14 residues. The ends lost 7 bases at V and 2 bases at J; junction bases unmatched: 8. Germline CDR1 is SEHNR and CDR2 is FQNEAQ (reference sequence).

Only a few counts were recorded for this clone. The V gene is TRBV11-3, the J gene TRBJ1-6; no firm D call. This CDR3 comprises 14 residues. V shed 2 bases and J shed 7 bases, with 9 bases lying between them. The V gene's germline CDR1 is SGHNT and CDR2 YENEEA. The CDR3 loop reads CASSLMSENSPLHF. In DNA form, the CDR3 reads TGTGCCAGCAGCTTAATGTCAGAAAATTCACCCCTCCACTTT.

The rearrangement links TRBV6-5 to TRBJ1-3; 7 nucleotides line up with TRBD1. V dropped 6 bases and J dropped 1; count of bases not matched to a gene: 3. The CDR3 spans 14 residues. CDR1 and CDR2 (germline): MNHEY, SVGAGI. The CDR3 loop reads CASRRDRSGNTIYF. In DNA, the CDR3 is TGTGCCAGCAGACGGGACAGATCTGGAAACACCATATATTTT.

The chain carries TRBV6-5 and TRBJ1-1; D perhaps matches TRBD1 (5 bases). Trimming left V 6 bases short and J 0 bases short, with 11 bases between. The germline V gene encodes CDR1 MNHEY and CDR2 SVGAGI. This CDR3 has 14 residues. The CDR3 protein is CASRTRQMNTEAFF. CDR3 DNA sequence: TGTGCCAGCAGGACAAGACAGATGAACACTGAAGCTTTCTTT.